This T cell receptor beta chain stems from a study of T cells in localized non-small cell lung cancer. Regarding the study as a whole: Tumor trailed uninvolved adjacent lung in T cell clonality, which peaked there. It remains possible that heterogeneity exists, since only one tumor region was sequenced. Median approximately 58 top-100 tumor clones were shared with paired adjacent lung. Among blood samples, higher T cell density accompanied longer overall survival.

Method: immunoSEQ multiplex PCR; TCRdb's copy keeps in-frame clones and lacks some. The data contain 50,000 to 60,000 clones, roughly 80% of them singletons. V lost 4 bases, J lost 1 base, and 3 bases stayed unmatched. CDR3 length: 14 residues. CDR1 and CDR2 (germline): SGHTA, FQGTGA. With respect to this clone: The antigen is not known.

The TCR sequence derives from a woman aged 40-70 years with stage II lung adenocarcinoma. Sample: PBMCs, taken before any cancer treatment. The chain links TRBV7-3 to TRBJ2-5; TRBD2 agrees at 7 bases. The CDR3, as DNA: TGTGCCAGCAGCTCGAGCGGGGCCCAAGAGACCCAGTACTTC. Protein product: CASSSSGAQETQYF.